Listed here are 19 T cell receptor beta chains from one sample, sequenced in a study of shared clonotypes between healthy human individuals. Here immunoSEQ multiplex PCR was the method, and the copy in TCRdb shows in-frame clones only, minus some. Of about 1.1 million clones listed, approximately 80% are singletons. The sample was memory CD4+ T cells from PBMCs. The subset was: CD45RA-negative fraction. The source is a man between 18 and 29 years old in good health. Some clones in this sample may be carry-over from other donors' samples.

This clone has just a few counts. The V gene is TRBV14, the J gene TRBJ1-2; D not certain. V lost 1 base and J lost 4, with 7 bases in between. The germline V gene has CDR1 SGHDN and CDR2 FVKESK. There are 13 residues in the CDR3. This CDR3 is CASSQGQIYGYTF. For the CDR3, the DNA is TGTGCCAGCAGCCAAGGCCAGATCTATGGCTACACCTTC.

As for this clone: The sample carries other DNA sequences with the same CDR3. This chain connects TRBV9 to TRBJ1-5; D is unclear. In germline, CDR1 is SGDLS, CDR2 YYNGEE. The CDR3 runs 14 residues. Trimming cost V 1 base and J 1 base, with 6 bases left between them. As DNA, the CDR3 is TGTGCCAGCAGCGTAACGGGGAGCAATCAGCCCCAGCATTTT. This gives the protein CASSVTGSNQPQHF.

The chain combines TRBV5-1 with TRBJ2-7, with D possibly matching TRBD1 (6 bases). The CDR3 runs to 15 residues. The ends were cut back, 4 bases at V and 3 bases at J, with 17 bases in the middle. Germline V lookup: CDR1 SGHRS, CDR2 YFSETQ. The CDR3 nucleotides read TGCGCCAGCAGCCCTACACCCCAACAGGGCTACGAGCAGTACTTC. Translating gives CASSPTPQQGYEQYF. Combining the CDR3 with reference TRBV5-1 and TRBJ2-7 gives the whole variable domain KAGVTQTPRYLIKTRGQQVTLSCSPISGHRSVSWYQQTPGQGLQFLFEYFSETQRNKGNFPGRFSGRQFSNSRSEMNVSTLELGDSALYLCASSPTPQQGYEQYFGPGTRLTVT.

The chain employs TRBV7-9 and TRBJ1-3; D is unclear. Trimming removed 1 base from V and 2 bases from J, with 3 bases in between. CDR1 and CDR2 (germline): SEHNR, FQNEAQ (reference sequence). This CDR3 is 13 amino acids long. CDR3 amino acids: CASSLGPGNTIYF. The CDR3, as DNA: TGTGCCAGCAGCTTAGGTCCTGGAAACACCATATATTTT.

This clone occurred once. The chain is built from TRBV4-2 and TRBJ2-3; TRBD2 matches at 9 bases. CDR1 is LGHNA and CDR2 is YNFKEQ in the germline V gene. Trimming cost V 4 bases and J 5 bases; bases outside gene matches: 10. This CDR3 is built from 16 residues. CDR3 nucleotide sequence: TGTGCCAGCAGCCCAACTATCACGACTAGCGGAGATACGCAGTATTTT. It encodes CASSPTITTSGDTQYF.

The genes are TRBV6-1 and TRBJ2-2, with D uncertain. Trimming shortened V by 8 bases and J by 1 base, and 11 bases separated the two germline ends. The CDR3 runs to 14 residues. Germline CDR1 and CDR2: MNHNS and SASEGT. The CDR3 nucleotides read TGTGCCAGCGGAATTCGTAGGAACACCGGGGAGCTGTTTTTT. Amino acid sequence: CASGIRRNTGELFF.

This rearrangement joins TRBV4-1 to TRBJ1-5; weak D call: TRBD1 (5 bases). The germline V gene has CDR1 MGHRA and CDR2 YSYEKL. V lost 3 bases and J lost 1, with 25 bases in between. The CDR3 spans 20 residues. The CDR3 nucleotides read TGCGCCAGCAGCCAGAGGGAGACAGATTACTCGACGACAAGCAATCAGCCCCAGCATTTT. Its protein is CASSQRETDYSTTSNQPQHF.

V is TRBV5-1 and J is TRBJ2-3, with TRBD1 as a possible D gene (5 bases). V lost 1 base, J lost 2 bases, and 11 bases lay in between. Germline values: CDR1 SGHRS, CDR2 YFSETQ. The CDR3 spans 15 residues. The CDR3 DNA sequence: TGCGCCAGCAGCTTGAACACAGGAGCCACAGATACGCAGTATTTT. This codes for CASSLNTGATDTQYF.

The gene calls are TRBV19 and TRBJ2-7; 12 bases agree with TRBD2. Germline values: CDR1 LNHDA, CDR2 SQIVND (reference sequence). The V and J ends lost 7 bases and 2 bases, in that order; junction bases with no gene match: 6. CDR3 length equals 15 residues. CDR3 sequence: CASMRTSGATYEQYF. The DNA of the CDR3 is TGTGCCAGTATGAGGACTAGCGGGGCCACCTACGAGCAGTACTTC.

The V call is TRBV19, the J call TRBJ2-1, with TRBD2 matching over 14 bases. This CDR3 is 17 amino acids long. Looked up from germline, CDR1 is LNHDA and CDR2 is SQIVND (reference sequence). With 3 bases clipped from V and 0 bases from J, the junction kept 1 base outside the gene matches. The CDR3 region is CASSMGTSGSSYNEQFF. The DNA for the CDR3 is TGTGCCAGTAGTATGGGGACTAGCGGGAGCTCCTACAATGAGCAGTTCTTC.

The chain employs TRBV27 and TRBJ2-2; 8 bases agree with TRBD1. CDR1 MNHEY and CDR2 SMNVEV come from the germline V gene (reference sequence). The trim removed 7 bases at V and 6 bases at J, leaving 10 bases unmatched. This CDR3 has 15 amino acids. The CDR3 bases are TGTGCCAGCACCCTTTCAGGGGGCCGGGCCGGGGAGCTGTTTTTT. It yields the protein CASTLSGGRAGELFF.

The CDR3 DNA follows: TGTGCCAGCAGCCCCCCGGTTAACAATCAGCCCCAGCATTTT. The encoded protein is CASSPPVNNQPQHF. The chain recombines TRBV16 with TRBJ1-5; D is ambiguous. CDR1 and CDR2 from the germline V gene are KGHSY and FQNENV. Trimming removed 4 bases from V and 3 bases from J, with 10 bases in between. The CDR3 spans 14 residues. Variable domain in full (rest from reference TRBV16 and TRBJ1-5): GEEVAQTPKHLVRGEGQKAKLYCAPIKGHSYVFWYQQVLKNEFKFLISFQNENVFDETGMPKERFSAKCLPNSPCSLEIQATKLEDSAVYFCASSPPVNNQPQHFGDGTRLSIL.

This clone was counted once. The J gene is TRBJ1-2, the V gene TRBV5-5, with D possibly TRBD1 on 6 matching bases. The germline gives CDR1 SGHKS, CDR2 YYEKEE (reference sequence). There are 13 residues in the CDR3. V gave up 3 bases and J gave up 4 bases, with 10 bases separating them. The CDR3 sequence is CASSSGQPYGYTF. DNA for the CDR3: TGTGCCAGCAGCTCAGGACAGCCCTATGGCTACACCTTC.

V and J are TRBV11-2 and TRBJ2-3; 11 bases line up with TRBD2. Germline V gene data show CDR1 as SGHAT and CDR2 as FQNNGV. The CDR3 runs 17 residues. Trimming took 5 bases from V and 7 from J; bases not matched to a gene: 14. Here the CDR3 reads CASSKVFRLAGGYTQYF. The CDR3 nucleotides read TGTGCCAGCAGCAAGGTTTTCCGGCTAGCGGGAGGATATACGCAGTATTTT.

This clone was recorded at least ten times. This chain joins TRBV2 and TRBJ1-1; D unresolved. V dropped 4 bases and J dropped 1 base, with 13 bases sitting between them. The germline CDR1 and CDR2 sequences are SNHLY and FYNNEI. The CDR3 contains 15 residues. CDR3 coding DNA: TGTGCCAGCAGTGTGTTCCTCCCGGCGAACACTGAAGCTTTCTTT. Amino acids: CASSVFLPANTEAFF. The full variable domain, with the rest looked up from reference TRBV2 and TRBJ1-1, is EPEVTQTPSHQVTQMGQEVILRCVPISNHLYFYWYRQILGQKVEFLVSFYNNEISEKSEIFDDQFSVERPDGSNFTLKIRSTKLEDSAMYFCASSVFLPANTEAFFGQGTRLTVV.

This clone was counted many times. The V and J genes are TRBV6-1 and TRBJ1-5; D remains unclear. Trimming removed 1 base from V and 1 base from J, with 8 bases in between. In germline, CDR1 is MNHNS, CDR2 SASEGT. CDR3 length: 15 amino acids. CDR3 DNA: TGTGCCAGCAGTGAAGACGAGGGAAGCAATCAGCCCCAGCATTTT. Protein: CASSEDEGSNQPQHF.

The CDR3 bases are TGTGCCAGCAGCCAAGGGAACCGGGACCTAGGGCTTACGCAGTATTTT. This codes for CASSQGNRDLGLTQYF. The chain has TRBV7-9 and TRBJ2-3; possibly TRBD1 or TRBD2 for D (5 bases each). Trimming stripped 5 bases from V and 8 bases from J, with 23 bases between. The CDR3 is made up of 16 amino acids. Germline V gene lookup returns CDR1 SEHNR and CDR2 FQNEAQ (reference sequence).

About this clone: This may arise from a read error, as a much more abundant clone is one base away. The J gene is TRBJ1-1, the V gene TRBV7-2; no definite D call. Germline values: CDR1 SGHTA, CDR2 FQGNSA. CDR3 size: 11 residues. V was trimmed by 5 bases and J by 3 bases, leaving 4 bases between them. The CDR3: CASSPDTEAFF. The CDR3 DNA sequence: TGTGCCAGCAGCCCCGACACTGAAGCTTTCTTT.

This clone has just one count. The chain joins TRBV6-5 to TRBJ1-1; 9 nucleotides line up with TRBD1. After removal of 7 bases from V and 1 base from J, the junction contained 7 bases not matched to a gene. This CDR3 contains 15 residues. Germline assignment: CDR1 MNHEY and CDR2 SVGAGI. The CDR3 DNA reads TGTGCCAGCACCCTAACAGGGGGCAGGAACACTGAAGCTTTCTTT. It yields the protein CASTLTGGRNTEAFF.